This T cell receptor beta chain was retrieved from a study of cytomegalovirus exposure and HLA in healthy donors. As for the study in general: HLA-typed donors contributed some 77 million unique TCRs, which were held in an early data release.

The table lists this clone with a few counts. What it binds is not known. Study results and limitations: A few V segments could not be told apart, such as TRBV6-2 and TRBV6-3, and were left out.

In germline, CDR1 is SNHLY, CDR2 FYNNEI. The V gene lost 8 bases and the J gene lost 6 bases, with 5 bases spanning the gap. The CDR3 spans 9 residues. It was with 60 Vbeta and 13 Jbeta primers that the PCR ran. Sequencing was performed with immunoSEQ multiplex PCR; in TCRdb, only in-frame clones are kept and a portion is missing. This table has roughly 200,000 clones, less than 90% appearing once. Material for sequencing was PBMCs. The chain employs TRBV2 and TRBJ2-7; a possible D gene is TRBD2 (5 bases). The clonotype comes from a man between 50 and 59 years old in good health and CMV-seronegative. CDR3 region: CASGGEQYF. The CDR3 region has the DNA TGTGCCAGCGGAGGCGAGCAGTACTTC.